A selection of T cell receptor beta chains follows, all from one sample in a study of monozygotic twins with inflammatory bowel disease. TCRdb re-called the 5' RACE reads and catalogs CDR3 proteins one per entry, DNA excluded. The sample holds about 450,000 distinct CDR3 sequences. The specimen sequenced was blood. The origin of the receptors is a human donor with ulcerative colitis or Crohn's disease, or a healthy co-twin of an affected twin (not recorded which). Each CDR3 is given with its conserved first and last residue.

length,V,J,CDR3
17,TRBV6-1,TRBJ1-3,CASSEGYRTGAGNTIYF
15,TRBV7-8,TRBJ2-1,CASSFPGNSYNEQFF
17,TRBV19,TRBJ1-1,CASMDRTDIAMNTEAFF
12,TRBV19,TRBJ1-5,CASSRGNQPQHF
16,TRBV18,TRBJ1-3,CASSPDRTYSGNTIYF
15,TRBV4-1,TRBJ1-6,CASSRGQGDNSPLHF
16,TRBV3-1,TRBJ1-2,CASSQMGRDRTDGYTF
12,TRBV27,TRBJ2-7,CAVRTGGGEQYF
14,TRBV12-3/TRBV12-4,TRBJ2-3,CASSLRRETDTQYF
14,TRBV13,TRBJ2-5,CASRRTSGQETQYF
13,TRBV7-2,TRBJ2-5,CASTLGLEETQYF
13,TRBV29-1,TRBJ2-3,CSVEQGGRDTQYF
15,TRBV6-5,TRBJ2-7,CASSYKPGTSYEQYF
16,TRBV27,TRBJ1-4,CASSPNGGLRGEKLFF
16,TRBV3-1,TRBJ1-2,CASSQGRPGRDYGYTF
13,TRBV9,TRBJ1-2,CASSVPGNYGYTF
16,TRBV20-1,TRBJ2-1,CSARDPRDYSYNEQFF
12,TRBV5-4,TRBJ1-2,CASSIDRTGYTF
14,TRBV29-1,TRBJ1-2,CSVEVGDFNYGYTF
16,TRBV5-1,TRBJ1-1,CASSLAVSGTGTEAFF
15,TRBV7-2,TRBJ1-4,CASCLTGTGSEKLFF
16,TRBV5-1,TRBJ2-1,CATTDTTGTGYNEQFF
14,TRBV5-3,TRBJ2-3,CARSVCRFTDTQYF
13,TRBV29-1,TRBJ2-7,CSVGGLAGYEQYF
11,TRBV16,TRBJ1-2,CASSPTEGYTF
13,TRBV20-1,TRBJ2-7,CSAPGQGSHEQYF
15,TRBV5-5,TRBJ2-7,CASSYRRDSSYEQYF
11,TRBV6-6,TRBJ2-1,CASSYSVEQFF
13,TRBV6-5,TRBJ2-5,CASSKDRVETQYF
15,TRBV5-1,TRBJ2-1,CASSLSSGFFNEQFF
12,TRBV27,TRBJ1-2,CASGRTAYGYTF
16,TRBV15,TRBJ2-5,CATSISGGETQETQYF
17,TRBV7-9,TRBJ2-7,CASSLASRDQISYEQYF
15,TRBV6-5,TRBJ2-6,CASSYGESGANVLTF
17,TRBV7-6,TRBJ2-3,CASSFSTAGTATDTQYF
15,TRBV27,TRBJ1-3,CASRDFTGSGNTIYF
15,TRBV9,TRBJ1-2,CASSGLWGFNYGYTF
16,TRBV28,TRBJ2-2,CATPKGTLPNTGELFF
15,TRBV7-2,TRBJ1-6,CASSLLSQANSPLHF
16,TRBV4-2,TRBJ1-4,CASSHSTDRGHEKLFF
15,TRBV28,TRBJ1-5,CASSPLRTGGQPQHF
15,TRBV7-9,TRBJ2-3,CASSSTSGRADTQYF
16,TRBV6-4,TRBJ2-2,CASSEAGTRIKGELFF
12,TRBV3-1,TRBJ2-2,CASSQVGRELFF
15,TRBV29-1,TRBJ2-3,CSVEYREPSTDTQYF
15,TRBV24-1,TRBJ2-3,CATSADSEAPDTQYF
14,TRBV11-2,TRBJ2-7,CASSLSTSFYEQYF
13,TRBV5-1,TRBJ2-7,CASSLDLAYEQYF
14,TRBV2,TRBJ2-7,CASSEMEGSYEQYF
16,TRBV7-9,TRBJ1-1,CASSWPTGGLNTEAFF
15,TRBV11-2,TRBJ2-7,CASSLEAGDSYEQYF
14,TRBV29-1,TRBJ2-7,CSVRRTSGAYKQYF
16,TRBV5-6,TRBJ1-3,CASSKQQGRSGNTIYF
14,TRBV5-1,TRBJ2-1,CASSLASGRHEQFF
13,TRBV6-5,TRBJ2-7,CASTGGGGQEQYF
14,TRBV12-5,TRBJ2-1,CASSSGLSYNEQFF
16,TRBV27,TRBJ2-3,CASSLSSGAGTDTQYF
12,TRBV16,TRBJ1-1,CASSQSGTISFF
14,TRBV12-3/TRBV12-4,TRBJ2-3,CASSWPQARDTQYF